This T cell receptor (beta chain) was sequenced for a study of blood T cell repertoires in COVID-19 (dated by TCRdb to 2018 to 2021). Regarding the research as a whole: Samples covering the acute and convalescent phases of COVID-19 were provided by collaborators in the United States, Italy and Spain. The prospective study material was composed of cDNA or gDNA derived from T cells, B-cell-depleted T cells, or PBMCs. Deeply sampled blood TCRbeta repertoires from subjects exposed to, actively infected with, or recovered from COVID-19 were included in the dataset. The repertoires were made available in a free public database intended to serve as a resource for research on the immune response to SARS-CoV-2. The samples were drawn from the first 160 participants of the ongoing ImmuneRACE study and from 1,254 subjects provided by 6 global collaborators. A de-identified subject ID, COVID-19 status, age in years and sex were almost always included in the sample metadata. HLA class I and class II types, where available, came from metadata supplied by the sample provider rather than from assay-based typing. Summary of the overall study and its limitations: The quantity of clinical and demographic metadata differed by source and by participant and was supplied without curation.

The immunoSEQ Assay, a bias-controlled multiplex PCR, was used to amplify TCRbeta CDR3 regions from genomic DNA. The original methods were these. Nucleated cell counts per sample were estimated from amplification of reference gene primers within the assay. Sequence reads were collapsed and filtered to measure the absolute abundance of every unique TCRbeta CDR3 rearrangement. For each sample, productive Simpson clonality was calculated as the square root of Simpson's diversity index over productive rearrangements. As stored in TCRdb, this immuneACCESS dataset retains in-frame rearrangements with V and J assigned. A fraction of the clones does not appear; measured against another copy, unresolved V genes explain less than half of the discrepancy, and the remainder lacks a known reason. V, J and clone size are taken as reported in that table, and D and trimming were inferred from the DNA itself. In all, the sample holds hundreds of thousands of clones, and around 84% of those were seen once. The ten biggest clones cover under 2% of the sample.

The CDR3 measures 15 amino acids from cysteine to phenylalanine. Left in the record is the CDR3 DNA by itself, 45 bases read in frame from the first base. Unmatched junction bases come to 2, with V trimmed by 3 bases and J by 2 bases. For CDR1 and CDR2, the germline V gene lists SGHTA and FQGNSA. In the prospective study, participants were about 18 to 95 years old, resided in 24 geographic areas of the United States, and were enrolled through a virtual design. Cohort assignment in the prospective study relied on participant-reported clinical history from a screening survey and a study questionnaire. ImmuneRACE Cohort 3 recovered participants were defined by two consecutive negative NP/OP PCR tests, healthcare professional clearance, or symptom resolution. In the prospective study, mobile phlebotomists collected whole blood, serum and a nasopharyngeal or oropharyngeal swab from each participant. Participants in the prospective study had the option to provide additional blood draws and questionnaires over an approximately 2-month period. Blood samples from the prospective study were shipped frozen or at room temperature prior to DNA extraction.

As to this clone: Its antigen is still unknown. No much larger clone exists at a distance of one base, and base qualities are not known.

The sequence is built from TRBV7-2 and TRBJ1-2, with 11 bases aligning to TRBD1. What was sequenced was PBMCs or T cells enriched from blood (not recorded which). The receptor's source is a woman aged 45-59 years who had recovered from COVID-19. The sequenced DNA is TGTGCCAGCAGCTTGGACAGGGGGCCAAACTATGGCTACACCTTC. Its translation reads: CASSLDRGPNYGYTF.